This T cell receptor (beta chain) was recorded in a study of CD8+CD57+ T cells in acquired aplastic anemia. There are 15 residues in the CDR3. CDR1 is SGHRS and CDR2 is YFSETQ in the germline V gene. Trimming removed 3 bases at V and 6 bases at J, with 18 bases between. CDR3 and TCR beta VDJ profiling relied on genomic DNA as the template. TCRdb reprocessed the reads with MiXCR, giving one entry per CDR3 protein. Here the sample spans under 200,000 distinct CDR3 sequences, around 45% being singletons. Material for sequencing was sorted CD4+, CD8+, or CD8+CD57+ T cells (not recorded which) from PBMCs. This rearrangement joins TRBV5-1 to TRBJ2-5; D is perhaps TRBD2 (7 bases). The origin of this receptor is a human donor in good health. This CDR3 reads CASSSAGALGKTQYF. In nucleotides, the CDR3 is TGCGCCAGCAGCTCGGCGGGGGCGCTGGGCAAGACCCAGTACTTC.